The 31 T cell receptor beta chains presented below share a single source sample, sequenced in a study of OX40 agonist ivuxolimab in advanced cancers. Measured with immunoSEQ multiplex PCR; TCRdb has only the in-frame clones, and not every one. The data show about 57,000 clones, with 83% seen just once and approximately 3.3% held by the top ten. Specimen: CD4+ or CD8+ T cells sorted from blood, collected in a trial of the OX40 agonist ivuxolimab. Receptor source: an adult with an advanced solid tumor such as melanoma, head and neck, liver or kidney cancer.

A remark on this clone: The junction departs from the called germline gene at one end, perhaps through a read error. The chain is built from TRBV6-6 and TRBJ1-1, with D unclear. The CDR3 runs 11 residues. Germline values: CDR1 MNHNY, CDR2 SVGAGI (reference sequence). CDR3 DNA sequence: TGTGCCACCAGTGGGAACACTGAAGCTTTCTTT. Translation gives CATSGNTEAFF.

The V and J genes are TRBV19 and TRBJ1-2; D unclear. Trimming stripped 1 base from V and 1 base from J, with 13 bases between. The CDR3 extends over 16 amino acids. Germline V gene lookup returns CDR1 LNHDA and CDR2 SQIVND (reference sequence). CDR3 amino acids: CASSIVHRQNNYGYTF. In DNA, the CDR3 is TGTGCCAGTAGTATAGTCCATCGCCAAAATAACTATGGCTACACCTTC.

The chain couples TRBV2 to TRBJ2-5, with a weak D call TRBD1 (6 bases). The CDR3 runs to 13 residues. Germline V gene sequence: CDR1 SNHLY, CDR2 FYNNEI. Trimming shortened V by 2 bases and J by 2 bases, and 6 bases separated the two germline ends. The CDR3 DNA reads TGTGCCAGCAGTGAACAGGGGCAAGAGACCCAGTACTTC. It encodes CASSEQGQETQYF.

The gene calls are TRBV18 and TRBJ1-1; D call uncertain. The V and J ends lost 3 bases and 1 base respectively, with 6 bases between them. Germline loops: CDR1 KGHSH, CDR2 LQKENI. The CDR3 has 13 amino acids. The CDR3 DNA sequence: TGTGCCAGCTCACCGGGTGGGAACACTGAAGCTTTCTTT. The encoded protein is CASSPGGNTEAFF.

V usage is TRBV19 and J usage is TRBJ1-3; TRBD1 might be the D (5 bases). With 5 bases removed from V and 0 bases from J, the gap between germline ends came to 11 bases. The germline V gene encodes CDR1 LNHDA and CDR2 SQIVND (reference sequence). This CDR3 has 15 residues. The DNA of the CDR3 is TGTGCCAGTAGTGCCCAGGGATCCTCTGGAAACACCATATATTTT. Translating gives CASSAQGSSGNTIYF.

V gene TRBV7-8 combines with J gene TRBJ2-1, with 10 nucleotides matching TRBD2. The CDR3 sequence is 15 residues long. Germline CDR1 reads SGHVS; CDR2 reads FQNEAQ. Unmatched junction bases numbered 6, after V lost 5 bases and J lost 5 bases. The CDR3 bases are TGTGCCAGCAGCCCAAGACTAGCGGGCCACAATGAGCAGTTCTTC. This gives the protein CASSPRLAGHNEQFF.

This chain connects TRBV5-1 to TRBJ2-2, with 9 positions matching TRBD2. Germline CDR1 is SGHRS and CDR2 is YFSETQ. The CDR3 length is 14 residues. Trimming at V came to 5 bases and at J to 1 base, leaving 0 bases not matched to a gene. DNA for the CDR3: TGCGCCAGCAGTAGCGGGAGGAACACCGGGGAGCTGTTTTTT. Its protein is CASSSGRNTGELFF.

V and J are TRBV5-6 and TRBJ2-3, with D possibly matching TRBD2 (6 bases). This CDR3 is built from 16 residues. V dropped 1 base and J dropped 0 bases, with 12 bases sitting between them. CDR1 SGHDT and CDR2 YYEEEE come from the germline V gene. Here the CDR3 DNA reads TGTGCCAGCAGCTTGCAGACTAGTGGGAGCACAGATACGCAGTATTTT. This codes for CASSLQTSGSTDTQYF.

This clone appeared once. The chain couples TRBV5-5 to TRBJ2-7; tentative D call: TRBD1 (6 bases). The CDR3 has 14 residues. V shed 4 bases and J shed 3 bases, with 14 bases lying between them. Per the germline V gene, CDR1 is SGHKS and CDR2 is YYEKEE (reference sequence). Here the CDR3 DNA reads TGTGCCAGCAGCCAACAGGGTCTGGGCTACGAGCAGTACTTC. Protein sequence: CASSQQGLGYEQYF.

This chain uses TRBV4-2 with TRBJ2-1, with unresolved D. V shed 4 bases and J shed 8 bases, with 9 bases lying between them. Germline CDR1 is LGHNA and CDR2 is YNFKEQ. There are 12 residues in the CDR3. The CDR3 loop is CASSRSMYEQFF. CDR3 in DNA: TGTGCCAGCAGCCGTAGTATGTATGAGCAGTTCTTC.

The chain has TRBV11-3 and TRBJ2-1; tentative D call: TRBD1 (5 bases). Trimming took off 8 bases at V and 1 base at J, with 12 bases between the two ends. The germline V gene has CDR1 SGHNT and CDR2 YENEEA. The CDR3 extends over 14 amino acids. CDR3 in DNA: TGTGCCAGCTCGAAGCAGGGATCCTACAATGAGCAGTTCTTC. Its translation is CASSKQGSYNEQFF.

The V call is TRBV30, the J call TRBJ2-1, with 14 bases matching TRBD2. The CDR3 is 15 residues long. Unmatched junction bases numbered 4, after V lost 4 bases and J lost 5 bases. Germline CDR1 and CDR2: GTSNPN and SVGIG (reference sequence). The chain's CDR3 is CAWIMTSGRDNEQFF. DNA of the CDR3: TGTGCCTGGATTATGACTAGCGGGAGGGACAATGAGCAGTTCTTC.

Only one count was recorded for this clone. The chain couples TRBV18 to TRBJ2-1; D gene uncertain. V gave up 0 bases and J gave up 2 bases, with 11 bases separating them. CDR3 size: 16 residues. Germline lookup yields CDR1 KGHSH and CDR2 LQKENI. The CDR3 spells CASSPPGNAAYNEQFF. The CDR3 region has the DNA TGTGCCAGCTCACCACCAGGGAACGCGGCCTACAATGAGCAGTTCTTC.

A single count supports this clone. The CDR3 is CASSFGSGRIYNEQFF. CDR3 coding DNA: TGCGCCAGCAGCTTTGGTAGCGGGAGGATCTACAATGAGCAGTTCTTC. This chain uses TRBV5-1 with TRBJ2-1, with 10 bases aligning to TRBD2. Germline CDR1 reads SGHRS; CDR2 reads YFSETQ. The CDR3 has 16 residues. The junction had 5 bases not matched to a gene; V was cut back by 2 bases and J by 3 bases.

This rearrangement joins TRBV5-1 to TRBJ2-2, with D perhaps being TRBD1 or TRBD2 (6 bases each). Germline V gene data show CDR1 as SGHRS and CDR2 as YFSETQ. Deletions cut 2 bases from V and 2 bases from J, with 10 bases between. The CDR3 consists of 15 residues. CDR3 DNA sequence: TGCGCCAGCAGCTTCATGGGGGGCAACACCGGGGAGCTGTTTTTT. It yields the protein CASSFMGGNTGELFF.

This rearrangement joins TRBV18 to TRBJ1-2, with D maybe TRBD1 (6 bases). The V gene lost 3 bases and the J gene lost 6 bases, with 17 bases spanning the gap. Per germline, CDR1 KGHSH and CDR2 LQKENI. The CDR3 contains 15 residues. DNA for the CDR3: TGTGCCAGCTCACCCGAACAGGGTGAACAGGATGGCTACACCTTC. Translation: CASSPEQGEQDGYTF. Using reference TRBV18 and TRBJ1-2 for the parts outside the CDR3, the full variable domain is NAGVMQNPRHLVRRRGQEARLRCSPMKGHSHVYWYRQLPEEGLKFMVYLQKENIIDESGMPKERFSAEFPKEGPSILRIQQVVRGDSAAYFCASSPEQGEQDGYTFGSGTRLTVV.

The rearrangement joins TRBV5-4 to TRBJ2-7; D tentatively fits TRBD1 or TRBD2 (5 bases each). The CDR3 is 15 residues long. Germline V gives CDR1 SGHNT, CDR2 YYREEE (reference sequence). The V gene lost 3 bases and the J gene lost 4 bases, with 17 bases spanning the gap. CDR3 residues: CASSWPGTESYEQYF. CDR3 nucleotides: TGTGCCAGCAGCTGGCCTGGGACGGAGAGTTACGAGCAGTACTTC. The full variable domain, with the rest looked up from reference TRBV5-4 and TRBJ2-7, is ETGVTQSPTHLIKTRGQQVTLRCSSQSGHNTVSWYQQALGQGPQFIFQYYREEENGRGNFPPRFSGLQFPNYSSELNVNALELDDSALYLCASSWPGTESYEQYFGPGTRLTVT.

The V gene is TRBV18, the J gene TRBJ2-1; maybe TRBD2 (6 bases). This CDR3 is built from 15 residues. Germline CDR1 and CDR2: KGHSH and LQKENI. Trimming left V 3 bases short and J 6 bases short, with 15 bases between. CDR3 amino acids: CASSPRREAFNEQFF. The CDR3 region has the DNA TGTGCCAGCTCACCGCGGAGGGAGGCCTTCAATGAGCAGTTCTTC.

The gene calls are TRBV5-1 and TRBJ2-3, with D possibly being TRBD2 (6 bases). Germline V gives CDR1 SGHRS, CDR2 YFSETQ. Between the trimmed V and J ends, which lost 2 bases and 1 base, there was a span of 14 bases. There are 16 residues in the CDR3. CDR3 protein: CASSLGSSGGTDTQYF. CDR3 nucleotides: TGCGCCAGCAGCTTAGGTAGTAGCGGTGGCACAGATACGCAGTATTTT.

V and J are TRBV5-1 and TRBJ2-7, with 8 nucleotides matching TRBD2. This CDR3 spans 15 amino acids. The V and J ends lost 4 bases and 0 bases, in that order; junction bases with no gene match: 6. Germline-derived CDR1 and CDR2 are SGHRS and YFSETQ. The CDR3 DNA reads as TGCGCCAGCAGCCGCGGGGGGCTCAGCTCCTACGAGCAGTACTTC. Encoded protein: CASSRGGLSSYEQYF.

The gene calls are TRBV5-4 and TRBJ1-2; no reliable D call. The CDR3 sequence is 12 residues long. With 2 bases removed from V and 1 base from J, the gap between germline ends came to 3 bases. The germline V gene has CDR1 SGHNT and CDR2 YYREEE (reference sequence). The chain's CDR3 is CASSFSNYGYTF. The CDR3 DNA follows: TGTGCCAGCAGCTTTAGTAACTATGGCTACACCTTC. Full variable domain (remainder filled in from reference TRBV5-4 and TRBJ1-2): ETGVTQSPTHLIKTRGQQVTLRCSSQSGHNTVSWYQQALGQGPQFIFQYYREEENGRGNFPPRFSGLQFPNYSSELNVNALELDDSALYLCASSFSNYGYTFGSGTRLTVV.

The chain uses TRBV20-1 and TRBJ1-1; D gene uncertain. Germline CDR1 reads DFQATT; CDR2 reads SNEGSKA (reference sequence). The V end was cut by 6 bases, the J end by 7 bases, with 12 bases between. The CDR3 contains 11 residues. CDR3 amino acids: CSAYRGGEAFF. The CDR3 bases are TGCAGTGCCTATCGGGGAGGTGAAGCTTTCTTT.

This chain connects TRBV7-3 to TRBJ2-7; 12 nucleotides match TRBD1. Germline V gene sequence: CDR1 SGHTA, CDR2 FQGTGA. V was pared by 2 bases and J by 4 bases, with 3 bases of the junction left unmatched. The CDR3 contains 15 residues. CDR3 in amino acids: CASSLGDRGQYEQYF. The CDR3 coding sequence is TGTGCCAGCAGCTTAGGGGACAGGGGGCAATACGAGCAGTACTTC.

This clone was seen a single time. The chain carries TRBV27 and TRBJ2-7, with D possibly matching TRBD2 (5 bases). The CDR3 runs to 13 residues. V lost 6 bases and J lost 1, with 10 bases in between. Germline CDR1 reads MNHEY; CDR2 reads SMNVEV (reference sequence). The CDR3 loop is CASRGSGSYEQYF. The CDR3 DNA is TGTGCCAGCAGGGGCAGCGGATCCTACGAGCAGTACTTC.

The V gene is TRBV18, the J gene TRBJ1-5, with D perhaps matching TRBD1 (5 bases). The germline V gene has CDR1 KGHSH and CDR2 LQKENI. The CDR3 extends over 17 amino acids. Between the trimmed V and J ends, which lost 0 bases and 1 base, there was a span of 13 bases. CDR3 sequence reads: CASSPPGGHLSNQPQHF. For the CDR3, the DNA is TGTGCCAGCTCACCACCGGGAGGACACCTAAGCAATCAGCCCCAGCATTTT.

This clone has a single count. Distinct nucleotide sequences in the sample also encode this CDR3. The rearrangement links TRBV7-9 to TRBJ2-3; either TRBD1 or TRBD2 may supply D (6 bases each). The germline V and J ends were trimmed by 2 bases and 2 bases, with 8 bases remaining between them. CDR1 is SEHNR and CDR2 is FQNEAQ in the germline V gene (reference sequence). This CDR3 contains 14 residues. The CDR3 sequence is CASSLRGDTDTQYF. CDR3 coding DNA: TGTGCCAGCAGCTTAAGGGGGGACACAGATACGCAGTATTTT.

The V call is TRBV6-6, the J call TRBJ2-7, with D possibly matching TRBD2 (5 bases). This CDR3 is built from 14 residues. CDR1 and CDR2 (germline): MNHNY, SVGAGI (reference sequence). Between the trimmed V and J ends, which lost 6 bases and 3 bases, there was a span of 15 bases. CDR3 nucleotide sequence: TGTGCCAGCAGACCGTGGACTTCTCTCTACGAGCAGTACTTC. It codes for CASRPWTSLYEQYF.

This clone was seen a few times. V and J are TRBV19 and TRBJ2-1; 7 bases align to TRBD2. The ends lost 6 bases at V and 9 bases at J; junction bases unmatched: 8. The CDR3 consists of 13 residues. Germline V CDR1 and CDR2: LNHDA, SQIVND (reference sequence). The DNA for the CDR3 is TGTGCCAGTAGCCCACTAGCGAGGGGTGAGCAGTTCTTC. Translation: CASSPLARGEQFF.

The chain links TRBV27 to TRBJ1-1; the match to TRBD1 covers 7 bases. The germline V gene has CDR1 MNHEY and CDR2 SMNVEV (reference sequence). V lost 5 bases and J lost 6; bases outside the gene matches: 9. CDR3 length: 14 amino acids. The CDR3 nucleotides are TGTGCCAGCAGTCCAGGGGGGTACGTAGCTGAAGCTTTCTTT. It encodes CASSPGGYVAEAFF.

The chain combines TRBV10-3 with TRBJ1-1, with 7 bases identical to TRBD1. CDR3 length: 13 amino acids. The germline V gene encodes CDR1 ENHRY and CDR2 SYGVKD. The trim removed 6 bases at V and 3 bases at J, leaving 4 bases unmatched. The CDR3 nucleotides are TGTGCCATCAGGTTTACAGGGGACACTGAAGCTTTCTTT. This codes for CAIRFTGDTEAFF.

This chain connects TRBV10-3 to TRBJ1-5; 7 positions agree with TRBD1. Germline V CDR1 and CDR2: ENHRY, SYGVKD. The CDR3 runs to 13 residues. The ends lost 9 bases at V and 5 bases at J; junction bases unmatched: 7. Written as DNA, the CDR3 is TGTGCCATAAAGGGGGGACAGTATCAGCCCCAGCATTTT. Translation gives CAIKGGQYQPQHF.